This T cell receptor (beta chain) was profiled in a study of blood T cell repertoires in COVID-19. Germline CDR1 is LNHDA and CDR2 is SQIVND (reference sequence). The CDR3 extends over 14 amino acids. V gave up 7 bases and J gave up 1 base, with 13 bases separating them. TCRdb's table, derived via immunoSEQ multiplex PCR, lists solely in-frame clones and lacks some. The sample includes 250,000 to 350,000 clones, roughly 90% of them seen just once. This receptor was obtained from a woman aged 25 to 39 who had recovered from COVID-19. The rearrangement uses TRBV19 and TRBJ1-1; the D gene is possibly TRBD1 (6 bases). Material: PBMCs or T cells enriched from blood (not recorded which). This CDR3 reads CASTSGTTNTEAFF. CDR3 bases: TGTGCCAGTACCTCCGGGACAACGAACACTGAAGCTTTCTTT.